The sequence of this T cell receptor beta chain was determined in a study of shared clonotypes between healthy human individuals. Study-level findings and limits: Naive subsets usually exceeded memory subsets in estimated richness.

Template for every sorted-subset replicate PCR totaled about 200 ng DNA, tens of thousands of T cell genomes. Generated by immunoSEQ multiplex PCR, the TCRdb table keeps only in-frame clones and is missing some. The data hold approximately 2.3 million clones, with approximately 95% observed a single time. Every donor, a Caucasian adult, lived in Nashville, Tennessee. Of note for this clone: Its antigen is not identified.

Trimming took 3 bases from V and 5 from J, leaving 13 bases between them. The CDR3 length is 14 residues. The germline V gene encodes CDR1 LNHDA and CDR2 SQIVND (reference sequence). V and J are TRBV19 and TRBJ2-5; possible D gene TRBD1, 5 bases. This clonotype was obtained from a man between 18 and 29 years old in good health. Some clones in this sample may be carry-over from other donors' samples. The material sequenced was naive CD4+ T cells from PBMCs. Noted subset: CD45RA+ positively selected. CDR3 in amino acids: CASSIGKGSETQYF. The CDR3 DNA reads TGTGCCAGTAGTATTGGGAAGGGGTCGGAGACCCAGTACTTC.